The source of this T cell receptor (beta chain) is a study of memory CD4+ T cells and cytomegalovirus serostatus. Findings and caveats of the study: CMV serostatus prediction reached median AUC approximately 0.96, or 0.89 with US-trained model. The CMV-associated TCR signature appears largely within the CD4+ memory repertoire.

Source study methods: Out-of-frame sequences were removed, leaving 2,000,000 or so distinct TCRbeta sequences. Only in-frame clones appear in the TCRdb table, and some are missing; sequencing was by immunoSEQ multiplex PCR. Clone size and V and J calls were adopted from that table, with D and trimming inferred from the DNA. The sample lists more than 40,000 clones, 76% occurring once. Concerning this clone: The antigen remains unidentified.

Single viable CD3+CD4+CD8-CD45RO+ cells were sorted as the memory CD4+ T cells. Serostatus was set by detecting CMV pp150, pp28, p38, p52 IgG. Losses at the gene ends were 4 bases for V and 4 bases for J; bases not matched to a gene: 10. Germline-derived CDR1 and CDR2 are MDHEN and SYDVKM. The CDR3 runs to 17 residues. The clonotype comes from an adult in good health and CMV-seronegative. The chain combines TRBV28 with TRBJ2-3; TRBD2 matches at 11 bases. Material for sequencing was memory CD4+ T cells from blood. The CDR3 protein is CASSSRSLAGEADTQYF. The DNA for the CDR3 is TGTGCCAGCAGTTCCCGCTCACTAGCGGGAGAGGCAGATACGCAGTATTTT.